This T cell receptor beta chain was captured in a study of T cells in narcolepsy. Study-level background: Donors had narcolepsy type 1 or type 2, or were healthy controls.

Assay: immunoSEQ multiplex PCR; the TCRdb copy retains only in-frame clones and omits some. The data show about 30,000 clones, roughly four fifths seen once. The study, taken as a whole, reports: HCRT-specific and TRIB2-specific autoreactive clonotypes appeared among same-patient CSF and blood CD4+ clonotypes.

With respect to this clone: Its antigen is unidentified.

This sequence originates from a human donor with narcolepsy. The sample was CD45RA- memory CD4+ T cells from PBMCs.

CDR3 nucleotides: TGTGCCAGCAGCTTGAAGCCGGGACAGGGGTCCCGCTATGGCTACACCTTC. Amino acid sequence: CASSLKPGQGSRYGYTF. V usage is TRBV5-6 and J usage is TRBJ1-2, with 10 bases identical to TRBD1. Germline lookup yields CDR1 SGHDT and CDR2 YYEEEE. The CDR3 consists of 17 residues. J lost 4 bases, V lost 1 base, and 10 bases had no gene match.